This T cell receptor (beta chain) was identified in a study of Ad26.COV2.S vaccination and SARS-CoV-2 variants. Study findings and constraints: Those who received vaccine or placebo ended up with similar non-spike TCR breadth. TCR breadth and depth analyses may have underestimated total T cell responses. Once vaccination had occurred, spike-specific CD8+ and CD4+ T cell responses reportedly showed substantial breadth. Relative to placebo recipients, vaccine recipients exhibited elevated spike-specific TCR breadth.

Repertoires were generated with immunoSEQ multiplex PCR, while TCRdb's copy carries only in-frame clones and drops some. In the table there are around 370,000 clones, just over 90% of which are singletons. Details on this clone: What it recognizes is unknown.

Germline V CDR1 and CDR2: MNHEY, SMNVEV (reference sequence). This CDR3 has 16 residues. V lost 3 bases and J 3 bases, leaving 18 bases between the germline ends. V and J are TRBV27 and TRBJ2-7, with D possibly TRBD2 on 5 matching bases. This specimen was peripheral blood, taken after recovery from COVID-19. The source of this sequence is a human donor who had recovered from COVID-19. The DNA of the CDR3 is TGTGCCAGCAGTTTCCTCCCCAGCGGCAGGAGCTACGAGCAGTACTTC. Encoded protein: CASSFLPSGRSYEQYF.